This T cell receptor (beta chain) stems from a study of cytomegalovirus exposure and HLA in healthy donors. Study background: Across around 400 genotyped donors, about 81% landed in the Caucasian-associated ancestry cluster. Points from the study as a whole: Exclusion as indistinguishable affected some V segments, including TRBV6-2 and TRBV6-3.

The study ran its PCR with 60 Vbeta and 13 Jbeta primers. Data came from immunoSEQ multiplex PCR; TCRdb stores just in-frame clones and leaves some out. The sample lists approximately 100,000 clones, roughly three quarters occurring once. As for this clone: What it binds is unknown. The sample holds other DNA sequences that translate to the same CDR3.

Per the germline V gene, CDR1 is KGHSH and CDR2 is LQKENI. The V gene lost 3 bases and the J gene lost 0 bases, with 5 bases spanning the gap. CDR3 length: 13 amino acids. This chain uses TRBV18 with TRBJ1-1, with D unclear. The specimen was PBMCs. The receptor's source is a middle-aged woman in good health and CMV-seropositive. The CDR3 here is CASSPTVNTEAFF. CDR3 in DNA: TGTGCCAGCTCACCTACAGTGAACACTGAAGCTTTCTTT.